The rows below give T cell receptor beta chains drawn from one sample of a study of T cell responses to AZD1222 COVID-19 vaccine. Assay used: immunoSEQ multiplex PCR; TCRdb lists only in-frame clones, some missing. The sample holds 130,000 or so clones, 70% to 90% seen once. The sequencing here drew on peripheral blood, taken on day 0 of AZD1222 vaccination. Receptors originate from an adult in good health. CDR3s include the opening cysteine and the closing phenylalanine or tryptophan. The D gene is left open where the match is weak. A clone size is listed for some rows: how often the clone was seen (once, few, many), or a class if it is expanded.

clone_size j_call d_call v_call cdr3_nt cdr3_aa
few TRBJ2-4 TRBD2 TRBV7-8 TGTGCCAGCAGCTTATTGGGGGGGGGTTCCAAAAACATTCAGTACTTC CASSLLGGGSKNIQYF
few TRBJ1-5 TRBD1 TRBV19 TGTGCCAGTAGTATTTGGGACAGGGCTGGGCAGCCCCAGCATTTT CASSIWDRAGQPQHF
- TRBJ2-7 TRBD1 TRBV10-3 TGTGCCGCAAACAGGGGGCAGGACTACGAGCAGTACTTC CAANRGQDYEQYF
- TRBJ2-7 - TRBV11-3 TGTGCCAGCAGCTTAGATCTGTCCTACGAGCAGTACTTC CASSLDLSYEQYF
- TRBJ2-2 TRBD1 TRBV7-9 TGTGCCAGCAGGAAAGCCGGGGACAGGGTAACCGGGGAGCTGTTTTTT CASRKAGDRVTGELFF
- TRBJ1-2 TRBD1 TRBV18 TGTGCCAGCTCACCCCAACCGGGACAGTATGGCTACACCTTC CASSPQPGQYGYTF
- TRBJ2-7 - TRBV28 TGTGCCAGCAGTACAGGAACCTACGAGCAGTACTTC CASSTGTYEQYF
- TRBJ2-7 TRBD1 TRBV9 TGTGCCAGCGCTCGCGGACAGGAACCCTACGAGCAGTACTTC CASARGQEPYEQYF
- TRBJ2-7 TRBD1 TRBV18 TGTGCCAGCTCCCCGGACAGGACCTACGAGCAGTACTTC CASSPDRTYEQYF
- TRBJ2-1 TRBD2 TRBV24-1 TGTGCCACCAGTGATCCAGGACTAGCGGACTCCTACAATGAGCAGTTCTTC CATSDPGLADSYNEQFF
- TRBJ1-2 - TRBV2 TGTGCCAGCAGCCGTGGGACGGGCTTTGGCTATGGCTACACCTTC CASSRGTGFGYGYTF
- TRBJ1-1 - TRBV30 TGTGCCTGGAGGGGTTTAGGGGGCACTGAAGCTTTCTTT CAWRGLGGTEAFF
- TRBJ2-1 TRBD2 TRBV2 TGTGCCAGCAGTGAAACCGCGCCGGGACTAGCGAGTTACAATGAGCAGTTCTTC CASSETAPGLASYNEQFF
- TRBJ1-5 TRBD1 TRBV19 TGTGCCAGTAACGGGGGACAGGGGATGAGTCAGCCCCAGCATTTT CASNGGQGMSQPQHF
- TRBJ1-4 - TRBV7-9 TGTGCCAGCAGCTCAGGGATCAGTAATGAAAAACTGTTTTTT CASSSGISNEKLFF
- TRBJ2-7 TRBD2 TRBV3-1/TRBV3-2 TGTGCCAGCAGTCCGTCTGGCGGGGGGTACGAGCAGTACTTC CASSPSGGGYEQYF
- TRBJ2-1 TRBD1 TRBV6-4 TGTGCCAGCAGTGAGGGACAGGAGAGATACAATGAGCAGTTCTTC CASSEGQERYNEQFF
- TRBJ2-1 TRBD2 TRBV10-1 TGCGCCAGCAGTTGTAGCGGGGGGATTTTCTACAATGAGCAGTTCTTC CASSCSGGIFYNEQFF
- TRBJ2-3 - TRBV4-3 TGCGCCAGCAGCCAAGGACCAGATACGCAGTATTTT CASSQGPDTQYF